This TCR beta chain was sequenced for a study of blood T cell repertoires in COVID-19. Turning to the study itself: Samples came from the United States, Italy and Spain, spanning acute and convalescent COVID-19. From T cells, B-cell-depleted T cells, or PBMCs came the material, which was cDNA or gDNA.

V dropped 6 bases and J dropped 5; count of bases not matched to a gene: 6. The germline gives CDR1 SGHNT, CDR2 YENEEA. The CDR3 consists of 13 residues. Authors' data handling: Reference gene primer amplification gave nucleated cell count estimates. The repertoire was sequenced with immunoSEQ multiplex PCR; TCRdb's copy has only in-frame clones and lacks some. The V and J calls and the clone size are those of that table, but D and trimming were determined from the DNA. Of around 250,000 clones in the sample, about nine tenths are singletons; the top ten hold 6.2%. This receptor was taken from a man in his 60s with acute or convalescent COVID-19. Sequenced: peripheral blood. The rearrangement joins TRBV11-3 to TRBJ2-5, with TRBD1 identical over 7 bases. As DNA, the CDR3 is TGTGCCAGCAGAGGGACAGAGAGTGAGACCCAGTACTTC. It codes for CASRGTESETQYF.